This T cell receptor beta chain was recorded in a study of blood T cell repertoires in COVID-19 (dated by TCRdb to the early 2020s). For the study in its entirety: Samples covering the acute and convalescent phases of COVID-19 were provided by collaborators in the United States, Italy and Spain. The prospective study material was composed of cDNA or gDNA derived from T cells, B-cell-depleted T cells, or PBMCs. The dataset comprised deeply sampled blood TCRbeta repertoires from subjects exposed to, actively infected with, or recovered from COVID-19. The repertoires were released in a freely available public database meant as a resource for research on the immune response to SARS-CoV-2. The samples were drawn from the first 160 participants of the ongoing ImmuneRACE study and from 1,254 subjects provided by 6 global collaborators. Sample metadata almost always included a de-identified subject ID, COVID-19 status, age in years and sex. Where available, HLA class I and class II types were taken from metadata supplied by the sample provider and were not determined by assay-based typing.

In the case of this clone: Its target antigen remains unknown. The input lacks base qualities; no much larger clone sits a single base away.

Based on the germline V gene, the CDR1 and CDR2 sequences are SGHRS and YFSETQ. The CDR3 has 14 amino acids, counting the end cysteine and phenylalanine. The DNA shown is the 42-base CDR3, in frame from base 1. V is shortened by 4 bases, J by 5 bases, and the region joining them spans 13 bases. In the prospective study, participants were roughly 18 to 95 years old, resided in about 25 geographic areas of the United States, and were enrolled through a virtual design. Cohort assignment in the prospective study relied on participant-reported clinical history from a screening survey and a study questionnaire. Mobile phlebotomists in the prospective study collected whole blood, serum and a nasopharyngeal or oropharyngeal swab from every participant. Additional blood draws and questionnaires over an approximately two-month period could optionally be provided by prospective study participants. Blood samples from the prospective study were shipped frozen or at room temperature prior to DNA extraction.

The immunoSEQ Assay, a bias-controlled multiplex PCR, was used to amplify TCRbeta CDR3 regions from genomic DNA. Per the source publication's procedure: Within the assay, amplification of reference gene primers was used to estimate how many nucleated cells each sample contained. To quantify the absolute abundance of each unique TCRbeta CDR3 rearrangement, sequence reads were collapsed and filtered. For each sample, productive Simpson clonality was calculated by taking the square root of Simpson's diversity index across productive rearrangements. TCRdb re-hosts the immuneACCESS table, in-frame sequences only. Its copies lack some clones; in the studies checked, an unresolved V gene accounts for under half of them, and the cause for the rest is not known. V, J and clone size reflect that table, while D and trimming were determined from the DNA. A total of around 130,000 clones appear in this sample, 80% to 90% of them only once. The ten most abundant clones make up roughly 3.5% of the sample.

The full study reports these points: The amount of clinical and demographic metadata varied by source and participant and was provided uncurated.

The clonotype was recovered from a woman aged 50 to 60 with acute COVID-19. Sequenced: PBMCs or T cells enriched from blood (not recorded which). The rearranged segments are TRBV5-1 and TRBJ1-5; the D gene lacks a confident call. CDR3 region: CASSASPDYQPQHF. The DNA reads TGCGCCAGCAGCGCCAGTCCTGATTATCAGCCCCAGCATTTT.